Listed here is a single T cell receptor (beta chain). Methods used by the authors: Reference gene primer amplification yielded estimated nucleated cell counts. Profiling relied on immunoSEQ multiplex PCR, and the TCRdb table lists in-frame clones only, not all of them. V, J and clone size derive from that table, while D and trimming were established from the DNA sequence. The data contain roughly 250,000 clones, approximately 84% of them singletons. The length of the CDR3 is 15 residues. V was shortened by 2 bases and J by 9 bases, with 17 bases between the two germline ends. Looked up from germline, CDR1 is MNHNS and CDR2 is SASEGT. This sample stems from a study of blood T cell repertoires in COVID-19. On the study more broadly: COVID-19 samples from acute and convalescent phases originated in the United States, Italy and Spain. Sources were T cells, B-cell-depleted T cells, or PBMCs; the material itself was cDNA or gDNA.

Sample: peripheral blood. This receptor was identified in a human donor in a cohort sampled during active COVID-19. The chain recombines TRBV6-1 with TRBJ2-1; D is perhaps TRBD2 (5 bases). CDR3 nucleotide sequence: TGTGCCAGCAGTGAATTGGGAGCACTGGGTGCTGAGCAGTTCTTC. Encoded protein: CASSELGALGAEQFF.